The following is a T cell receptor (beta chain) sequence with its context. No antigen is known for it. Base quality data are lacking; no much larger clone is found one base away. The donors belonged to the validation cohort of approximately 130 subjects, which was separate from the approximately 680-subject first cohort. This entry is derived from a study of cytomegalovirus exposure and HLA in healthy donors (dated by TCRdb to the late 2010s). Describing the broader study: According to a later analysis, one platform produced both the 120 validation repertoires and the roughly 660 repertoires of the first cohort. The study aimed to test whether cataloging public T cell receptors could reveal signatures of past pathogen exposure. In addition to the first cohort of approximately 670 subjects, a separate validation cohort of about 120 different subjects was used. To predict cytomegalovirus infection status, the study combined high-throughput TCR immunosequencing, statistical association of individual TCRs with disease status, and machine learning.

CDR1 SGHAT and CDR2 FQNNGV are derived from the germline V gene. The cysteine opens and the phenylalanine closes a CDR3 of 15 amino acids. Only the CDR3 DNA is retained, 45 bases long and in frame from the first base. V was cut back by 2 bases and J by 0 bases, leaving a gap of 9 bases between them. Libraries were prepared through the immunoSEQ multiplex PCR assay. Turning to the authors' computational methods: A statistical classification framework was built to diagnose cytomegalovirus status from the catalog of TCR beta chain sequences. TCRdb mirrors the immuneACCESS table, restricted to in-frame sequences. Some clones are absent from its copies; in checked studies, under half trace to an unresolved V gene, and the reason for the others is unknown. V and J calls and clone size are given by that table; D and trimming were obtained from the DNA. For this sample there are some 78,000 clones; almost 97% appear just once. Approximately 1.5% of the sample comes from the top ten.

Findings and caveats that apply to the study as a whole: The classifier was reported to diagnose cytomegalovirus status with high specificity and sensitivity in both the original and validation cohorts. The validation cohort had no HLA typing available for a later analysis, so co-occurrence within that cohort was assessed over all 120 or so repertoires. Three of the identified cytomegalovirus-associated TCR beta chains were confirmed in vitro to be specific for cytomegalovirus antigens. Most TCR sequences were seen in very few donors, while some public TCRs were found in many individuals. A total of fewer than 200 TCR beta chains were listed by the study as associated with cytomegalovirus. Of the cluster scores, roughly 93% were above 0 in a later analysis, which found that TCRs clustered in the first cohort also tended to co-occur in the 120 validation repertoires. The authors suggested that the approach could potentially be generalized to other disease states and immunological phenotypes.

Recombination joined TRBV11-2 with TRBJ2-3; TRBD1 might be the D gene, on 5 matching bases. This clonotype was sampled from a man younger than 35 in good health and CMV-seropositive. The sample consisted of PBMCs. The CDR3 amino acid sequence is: CASSLRYRSTDTQYF. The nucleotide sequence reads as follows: TGTGCCAGCAGCTTAAGATACAGGAGCACAGATACGCAGTATTTT.